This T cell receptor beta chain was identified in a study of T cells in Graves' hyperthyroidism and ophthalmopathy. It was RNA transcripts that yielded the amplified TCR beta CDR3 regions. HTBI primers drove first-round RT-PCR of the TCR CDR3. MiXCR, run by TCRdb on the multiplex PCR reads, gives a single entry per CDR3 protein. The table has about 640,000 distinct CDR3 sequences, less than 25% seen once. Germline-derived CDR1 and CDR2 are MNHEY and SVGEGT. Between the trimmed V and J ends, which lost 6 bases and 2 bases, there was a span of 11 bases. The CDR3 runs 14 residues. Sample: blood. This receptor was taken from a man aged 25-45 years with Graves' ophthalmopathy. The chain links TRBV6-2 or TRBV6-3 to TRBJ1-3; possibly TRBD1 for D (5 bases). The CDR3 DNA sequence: TGTGCCAGCAGGCAGGGTTTAGCTGGAAACACCATATATTTT. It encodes CASRQGLAGNTIYF.